This passage covers 8 T cell receptor beta chains from one sample sequenced in a study of TIL therapy for anti-PD-1-resistant metastatic lung cancer. Time point indicated: pre-treatment sample, taken before nivolumab and TIL therapy. Sequencing used immunoSEQ v3. Repertoires were generated with immunoSEQ multiplex PCR, while TCRdb's copy carries only in-frame clones and drops some. The sample shows some 20,000 clones, over 60% of them seen only once. Sequencing used blood, obtained at baseline. The receptor set was obtained from a person between 25 and 80 years old with non-small cell lung cancer.

The V and J genes are TRBV6-4 and TRBJ2-7; a possible D gene is TRBD1 (5 bases). Germline lookup yields CDR1 MRHNA and CDR2 SNTAGT. V was pared by 8 bases and J by 0 bases, with 11 bases between. This CDR3 spans 13 amino acids. CDR3 coding DNA: TGTGCCAGCCGCCTAGGGGACTCCTACGAGCAGTACTTC. This gives the protein CASRLGDSYEQYF.

The chain carries TRBV30 and TRBJ1-5, with a tentative D call TRBD1 (6 bases). CDR3 length: 14 residues. V was trimmed by 0 bases and J by 3 bases, leaving 9 bases between them. Germline CDR1 GTSNPN, CDR2 SVGIG (reference sequence). The CDR3 spells CAWSVQGDNQPQHF. The DNA of the CDR3 is TGTGCCTGGAGTGTACAGGGAGACAATCAGCCCCAGCATTTT. Full variable domain (rest looked up from reference TRBV30 and TRBJ1-5): SQTIHQWPATLVQPVGSPLSLECTVEGTSNPNLYWYRQAAGRGLQLLFYSVGIGQISSEVPQNLSASRPQDRQFILSSKKLLLSDSGFYLCAWSVQGDNQPQHFGDGTRLSIL.

The chain has TRBV4-3 and TRBJ1-1, with no clear D. The V end lost 0 bases, the J end lost 1 base, and 6 bases lay between the germline ends. This CDR3 is built from 14 residues. Per germline, CDR1 LGHNA and CDR2 YSLEER. CDR3 sequence: CASSQDPENTEAFF. CDR3 nucleotides: TGCGCCAGCAGCCAAGACCCGGAGAACACTGAAGCTTTCTTT.

This clone was detected a few times. The CDR3 DNA reads as TGTGCCAGCAGCCGAGGGACTGATATAACCCACGAGCAGTACTTC. It specifies CASSRGTDITHEQYF. The J gene is TRBJ2-7, the V gene TRBV7-9; a possible D gene is TRBD2 (6 bases). CDR3 length: 15 amino acids. V lost 5 bases to trimming and J lost 5 bases, with 19 bases between them. From germline, CDR1 is SEHNR and CDR2 FQNEAQ (reference sequence).

J is TRBJ2-7 and V is TRBV2, with 11 bases identical to TRBD2. Germline CDR1 SNHLY, CDR2 FYNNEI. The CDR3 runs to 14 residues. The V segment lost 8 bases and the J segment 4 bases; nucleotides outside the gene matches: 7. The CDR3 reads CASARLAGSYEQYF. The CDR3 DNA reads TGTGCCAGCGCAAGACTAGCGGGATCGTACGAGCAGTACTTC.

The rearrangement links TRBV7-2 to TRBJ2-7, with D perhaps assigned TRBD1 or TRBD2 (5 bases each). Between the trimmed V and J ends, which lost 1 base and 6 bases, there was a span of 7 bases. Germline assignment: CDR1 SGHTA and CDR2 FQGNSA. The CDR3 covers 12 residues. CDR3 loop: CASSLVGVEQYF. The CDR3 coding sequence is TGTGCCAGCAGCTTAGTGGGGGTCGAGCAGTACTTC.

The chain uses TRBV2 and TRBJ2-3, with 7 bases aligning to TRBD2. The CDR3 has 13 amino acids. The trim removed 5 bases at V and 11 bases at J, leaving 10 bases unmatched. Germline-derived CDR1 and CDR2 are SNHLY and FYNNEI. The CDR3 loop reads CASSPRVASGQYF. The CDR3 DNA follows: TGTGCCAGCAGTCCTCGGGTGGCTAGCGGGCAGTATTTT.

This clone was detected once. The genes are TRBV11-1 and TRBJ2-6; D is unclear. Germline V gene sequence: CDR1 SGHAT, CDR2 FQDESV (reference sequence). CDR3 length equals 15 residues. V was trimmed by 2 bases and J by 0 bases, leaving 5 bases between them. CDR3 sequence: CASSLSYSGANVLTF. The CDR3 region has the DNA TGTGCCAGCAGCTTATCCTACTCTGGGGCCAACGTCCTGACTTTC. Looking up the rest from reference TRBV11-1 and TRBJ2-6 gives the full variable domain: EAEVAQSPRYKITEKSQAVAFWCDPISGHATLYWYRQILGQGPELLVQFQDESVVDDSQLPKDRFSAERLKGVDSTLKIQPAELGDSAMYLCASSLSYSGANVLTFGAGSRLTVL.